This is a list of T cell receptor beta chains from one sample in a study of blood T cell repertoires in COVID-19. Some clones are missing from TCRdb's copy, which holds only in-frame ones; the method was immunoSEQ multiplex PCR. In the table there are roughly 300,000 clones, 70% to 90% of which are singletons. The sequenced sample consisted of peripheral blood. All receptors come from a man aged 18 to 35 who had recovered from COVID-19. Each CDR3 is given with its conserved first and last residue. Each record gives: V gene, D gene, clone size, CDR3 length, J gene, CDR3 DNA, CDR3 protein. D genes are given only for firm matches. The size of a clone is reported for some rows only, either as once, few or many, or as a class for expanded clones.

>TRBV7-6|NA|NA|14|TRBJ2-5
TGTGCCAGCAGCCGACTAGTAGGTGCAGAGACCCAGTACTTC
CASSRLVGAETQYF
>TRBV7-9|NA|NA|15|TRBJ1-6
TGTGCCAGCAGTAGAGCGGTCCCCTATAATTCACCCCTCCACTTT
CASSRAVPYNSPLHF
>TRBV3-1/TRBV3-2|NA|NA|14|TRBJ2-5
TGTGCCAGCAGCCAAGCTATAGGGGAAGAGACCCAGTACTTC
CASSQAIGEETQYF
>TRBV6-5|NA|NA|14|TRBJ2-1
TGTGCCAGCAGATCGACACGCTCCTACAATGAGCAGTTCTTC
CASRSTRSYNEQFF
>TRBV6-2/TRBV6-3|NA|NA|13|TRBJ1-2
TGTGCCAGCAGTTACCGGCAGGGTGGGATAAACACCTTC
CASSYRQGGINTF
>TRBV6-5|TRBD1|NA|16|TRBJ2-2
TGTGCCAGCAGTTACCCTGACAGGGTCAGAACCGGGGAGCTGTTTTTT
CASSYPDRVRTGELFF
>TRBV6-5|NA|NA|11|TRBJ2-1
TGTGCCAGCAGCTATACAGGGGAGCAGTTCTTC
CASSYTGEQFF
>TRBV7-9|NA|few|16|TRBJ2-2
TGTGCCAGCAGCTCAGGGGGGTATGCGCTTACCGGGGAGCTGTTTTTT
CASSSGGYALTGELFF
>TRBV15|NA|NA|16|TRBJ1-2
TGTGCCACCAGCAGAGAAAGTCTGGGAGGGGTTGGTGGCTACACCTTC
CATSRESLGGVGGYTF
>TRBV5-1|NA|NA|12|TRBJ1-2
TGCGCCAGCAGCACGGGACAAAACGGCTACACCTTC
CASSTGQNGYTF
>TRBV6-5|NA|NA|15|TRBJ1-3
TGTGCCAGCAGTTCCCCACGGGTAGGAGGAAACACCATATATTTT
CASSSPRVGGNTIYF
>TRBV4-1|TRBD1|NA|16|TRBJ2-3
TGCGCCAGCAGCCAAGATACGGACAGGGGAGCAGATACGCAGTATTTT
CASSQDTDRGADTQYF
>TRBV11-2|NA|NA|14|TRBJ1-6
TGTGCCAGCAGCTTATTGACAGACTCTTCACCCCTCCACTTT
CASSLLTDSSPLHF
>TRBV7-9|TRBD2|NA|17|TRBJ2-2
TGTGCCAGCAGCTTTTACAAGGGAGGGCGGAACACCGGGGAGCTGTTTTTT
CASSFYKGGRNTGELFF
>TRBV3-1/TRBV3-2|NA|NA|16|TRBJ2-2
TGTGCCAGCAGCCAAGTCGGAGGCTCGAACACCGGGGAGCTGTTTTTT
CASSQVGGSNTGELFF
>TRBV15|NA|NA|17|TRBJ1-2
TGTGCCACCAGCAGAGATCTAGGAGGCAGGGTGGGAGGTGGCTACACCTTC
CATSRDLGGRVGGGYTF
>TRBV4-2|TRBD2|NA|16|TRBJ2-2
TGTGCCAGCAGCCAAGCCTCTAGCGGCCTCACCGGGGAGCTGTTTTTT
CASSQASSGLTGELFF
>TRBV9|TRBD2|NA|14|TRBJ2-7
TGTGCCAGCAGCGCTACCGGGACTACGGGCGAGCAGTACTTC
CASSATGTTGEQYF
>TRBV27|NA|NA|17|TRBJ2-1
TGTGCCAGCAGTTTAAACGCTAGCCCAAGCTCCTACAATGAGCAGTTCTTC
CASSLNASPSSYNEQFF
>TRBV6-1|TRBD1|NA|15|TRBJ2-7
TGTGCCAGCAGTGATGGGGGACAGGTCCCCTACGAGCAGTACTTC
CASSDGGQVPYEQYF
>TRBV18|TRBD1|NA|15|TRBJ1-1
TGTGCCAGCTCAGATGGACAGGGACGGTGGACTGAAGCTTTCTTT
CASSDGQGRWTEAFF
>TRBV5-6|TRBD1|once|15|TRBJ1-1
TGTGCCAGCAGCTTACCAGGGGGCATGAACACTGAAGCTTTCTTT
CASSLPGGMNTEAFF
>TRBV12-3/TRBV12-4|NA|NA|13|TRBJ1-2
TGTGCCAGCAGTCCGGGACACCCAGACGGCTACACCTTC
CASSPGHPDGYTF